This TCR beta chain is from a study of T cell clonality in common variable immunodeficiency. Study-level findings and limits: Repertoire-complication correlations in CVID were limited by patient heterogeneity. Reportedly, TCR beta sequences from common variable immunodeficiency showed fewer deletions and N-nucleotide insertions.

Sequencing input was equivalent genomic DNA from CVID and controls. Repertoires were generated with immunoSEQ multiplex PCR, while TCRdb's copy carries only in-frame clones and drops some. This sample has 20,000 or so clones, each found more than once. This clone is labeled medium-sized (0.01 to 0.1%). The antigen remains undetermined. The sequence was obtained from a human donor with common variable immunodeficiency. Sequenced input: peripheral blood mononuclear cells.

The sequenced part of the CDR3 DNA is TGTGCCTGGACCACCGGCGGGGGGCGGGAGACC. Translating it yields CAWTTGGGRET. From start to end, the CDR3 is CAWTTGGGRETQYF. The rearrangement uses TRBV30 and TRBJ2-5; 8 nucleotides line up with TRBD2. From the germline J gene comes the end of the CDR3, since the read stops 3 residues before it. Unmatched junction bases numbered 9, after V lost 4 bases and J lost 5 bases. Germline-derived CDR1 and CDR2 are GTSNPN and SVGIG (reference sequence). The CDR3 has 14 amino acids.